The clone carrying this T cell receptor (beta chain) has more than one count but fewer than ten. The antigen is undetermined. The record originates from a study of CD8+ T cells in alopecia areata. Study information: Treatment of the treated patients consisted of oral tofacitinib, 5 to 10 mg twice daily. Study results and caveats: Scalp samples also yield sequences of resident alphabeta T cells from normal skin.

Sequencing templates came from extracted RNA that was reverse transcribed into cDNA. Repertoires were generated with immunoSEQ multiplex PCR, while TCRdb's copy carries only in-frame clones and drops some. The sample yields about 170,000 clones, about 67% seen once. CDR1 SGHNT and CDR2 YENEEA come from the germline V gene. The CDR3 loop spans 12 amino acids. The V end lost 5 bases, the J end lost 7 bases, and 10 bases lay between the germline ends. Alopecia areata patients provided lesional scalp punch biopsies and peripheral blood. Isolation of CD4+ and CD8+ T cells from PBMCs was achieved by sorting.

The receptor was isolated from a human donor with alopecia areata. This chain connects TRBV11-3 to TRBJ2-3; maybe TRBD2 (6 bases). The source material was CD8+ T cells sorted from blood, sampled at week 0. The CDR3 is CASSPGGYTQYF. CDR3 nucleotides: TGTGCCAGCAGCCCAGGAGGGTATACGCAGTATTTT.